What follows are 5 T cell receptor beta chains derived from one specimen sequenced in a study of blood T cell repertoires in COVID-19. This table comes from immunoSEQ multiplex PCR, and its TCRdb copy is limited to in-frame clones, with some not included. Counted here are a few hundred thousand clones, around nine tenths occurring once; the ten biggest clones make up about 3%. Sequencing was carried out using peripheral blood. These receptors originate from a man aged 55 to 70 with acute or convalescent COVID-19.

This clone was seen more than once but under ten times. The chain couples TRBV19 to TRBJ1-5; 7 nucleotides line up with TRBD1. This CDR3 region has 13 residues. The V gene end was trimmed by 8 bases and the J gene end by 6 bases; junction bases not matched to a gene: 7. CDR1 and CDR2 from the germline V gene are LNHDA and SQIVND (reference sequence). CDR3 DNA sequence: TGTGCCAGTCGAACAGGGGCCCTTCAGCCCCAGCATTTT. Translating gives CASRTGALQPQHF.

The gene calls are TRBV9 and TRBJ2-3; 9 bases agree with TRBD1. Germline V gene sequence: CDR1 SGDLS, CDR2 YYNGEE. The CDR3 length is 16 residues. Unmatched junction bases numbered 5, after V lost 0 bases and J lost 3 bases. The CDR3 loop reads CASSVGGQGETDTQYF. The CDR3, as DNA: TGTGCCAGCAGCGTAGGGGGACAGGGTGAAACAGATACGCAGTATTTT.

The gene calls are TRBV3-1 (or the pseudogene TRBV3-2) and TRBJ2-3; TRBD1 might be the D (5 bases). V shed 4 bases and J shed 9 bases, with 14 bases lying between them. The CDR3 spans 13 residues. Germline V gene data show CDR1 as LGHDT and CDR2 as YNNKEL (reference sequence). The CDR3 region is CASSLGAAGTQYF. DNA of the CDR3: TGTGCCAGCAGCCTTGGGGCCGCCGGGACGCAGTATTTT.

The rearrangement links TRBV5-4 to TRBJ2-3, with TRBD1 matching 7 bases. The CDR3 totals 16 residues. J was trimmed by 4 bases and V by 3 bases; bases with no gene match: 11. From germline, CDR1 is SGHNT and CDR2 YYREEE (reference sequence). CDR3 in amino acids: CASSYTDRPGADTQYF. The CDR3 DNA follows: TGTGCCAGCAGCTACACGGACAGGCCCGGGGCAGATACGCAGTATTTT.

V is TRBV4-1 and J is TRBJ1-5; D is possibly TRBD1 (6 bases). Trimming pared 2 bases from V and 6 bases from J, leaving 17 bases between. This CDR3 comprises 16 residues. The germline V gene encodes CDR1 MGHRA and CDR2 YSYEKL. The CDR3 nucleotides are TGCGCCAGCAGCCAAACAATCCTAAGGGGGAGTCAGCCCCAGCATTTT. Protein product: CASSQTILRGSQPQHF.